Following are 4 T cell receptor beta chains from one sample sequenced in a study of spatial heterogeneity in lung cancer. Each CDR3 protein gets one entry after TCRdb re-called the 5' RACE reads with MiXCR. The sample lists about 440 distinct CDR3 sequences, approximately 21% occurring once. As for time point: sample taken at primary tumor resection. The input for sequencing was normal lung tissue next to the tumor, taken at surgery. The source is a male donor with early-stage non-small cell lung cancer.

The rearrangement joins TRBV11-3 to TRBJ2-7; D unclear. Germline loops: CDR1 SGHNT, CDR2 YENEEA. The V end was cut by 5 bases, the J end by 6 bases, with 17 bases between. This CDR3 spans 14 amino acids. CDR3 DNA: TGTGCCAGCAGCGGCGGTTTCCGGCGCTCCGAGCAGTACTTC. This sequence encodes CASSGGFRRSEQYF.

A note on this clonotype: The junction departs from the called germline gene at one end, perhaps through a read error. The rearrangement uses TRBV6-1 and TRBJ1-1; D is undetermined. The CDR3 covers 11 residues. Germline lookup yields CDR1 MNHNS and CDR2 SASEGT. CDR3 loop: CASGEFPEAFF. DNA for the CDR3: TGTGCCAGCGGTGAGTTCCCTGAAGCTTTCTTT.

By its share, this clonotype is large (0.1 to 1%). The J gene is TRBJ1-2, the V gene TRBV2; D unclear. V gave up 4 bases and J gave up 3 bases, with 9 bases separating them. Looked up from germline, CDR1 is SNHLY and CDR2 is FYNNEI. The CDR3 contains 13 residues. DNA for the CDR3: TGTGCCAGCAGTGGGGTCACCGACTATGGCTACACCTTC. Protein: CASSGVTDYGYTF.

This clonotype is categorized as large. CDR3 DNA sequence: TGTGCCAGCAGTTTATTCCAAACAGGACTTGAAGCTTTCTTT. It translates to CASSLFQTGLEAFF. The chain employs TRBV12-3 or TRBV12-4 and TRBJ1-1; a weak D match, TRBD1 (5 bases). V lost 2 bases to trimming and J lost 7 bases, with 14 bases between them. This CDR3 has 14 amino acids.